Following are 24 T cell receptor beta chains from one sample sequenced in a study of blood T cell repertoires in COVID-19. The data were produced by immunoSEQ multiplex PCR, yet TCRdb's version contains in-frame clones alone and is incomplete. The sample includes approximately 24,000 clones, around nine tenths of them seen just once. Sequencing was done on a sample of peripheral blood. Every receptor here comes from a man between 65 and 85 years old with acute or convalescent COVID-19.

J is TRBJ2-6 and V is TRBV24-1; 7 nucleotides agree with TRBD2. With 3 bases clipped from V and 2 bases from J, the junction kept 3 bases outside the gene matches. The length of the CDR3 is 16 residues. Per germline, CDR1 KGHDR and CDR2 SFDVKD. This chain's CDR3 is CATSDGRAAGANVLTF. Here the CDR3 DNA reads TGTGCCACCAGTGATGGGAGGGCGGCTGGGGCCAACGTCCTGACTTTC.

By share, this clone counts as medium-sized. This chain connects TRBV19 to TRBJ1-6; 12 bases line up with TRBD1. CDR3 size: 13 residues. V was clipped by 6 bases and J by 14 bases; unmatched bases: 5. Germline values: CDR1 LNHDA, CDR2 SQIVND (reference sequence). CDR3 coding DNA: TGTGCCAGTAGCGGGACAGGGGGCCGGTCCCTCCACTTT. This translates into CASSGTGGRSLHF.

The rearrangement uses TRBV6-2 or TRBV6-3 and TRBJ2-7; possibly TRBD2 for D (6 bases). This CDR3 spans 15 amino acids. Germline CDR1 MNHEY, CDR2 SVGEGT. Trimming pared 2 bases from V and 2 bases from J, leaving 13 bases between. DNA for the CDR3: TGTGCCAGCAGTTACGGCGGGACCGGAGCCTACGAGCAGTACTTC. Its translation: CASSYGGTGAYEQYF.

V and J are TRBV27 and TRBJ2-7, with D perhaps matching TRBD1 (5 bases). The CDR3 is 14 residues long. Germline V gene lookup returns CDR1 MNHEY and CDR2 SMNVEV (reference sequence). V was cut by 3 bases and J by 2 bases, with 11 bases left in between. The CDR3 loop is CASSFQQGPYEQYF. CDR3 DNA: TGTGCCAGCAGTTTTCAGCAGGGCCCCTACGAGCAGTACTTC.

The chain uses TRBV5-6 and TRBJ1-5; possibly TRBD1 for D (5 bases). Trimming stripped 2 bases from V and 2 bases from J, with 11 bases between. The CDR3 totals 15 residues. Germline V lookup: CDR1 SGHDT, CDR2 YYEEEE. DNA for the CDR3: TGTGCCAGCAGCTTATCCAGGGTTGGCAATCAGCCCCAGCATTTT. It encodes CASSLSRVGNQPQHF. The variable domain in full, completed from reference TRBV5-6 and TRBJ1-5, reads DAGVTQSPTHLIKTRGQQVTLRCSPKSGHDTVSWYQQALGQGPQFIFQYYEEEERQRGNFPDRFSGHQFPNYSSELNVNALLLGDSALYLCASSLSRVGNQPQHFGDGTRLSIL.

This clone is a singleton in its sample. The chain carries TRBV11-2 and TRBJ2-3, with TRBD2 matching over 11 bases. Germline values: CDR1 SGHAT, CDR2 FQNNGV. The ends lost 5 bases at V and 0 bases at J; junction bases unmatched: 13. The CDR3 is 19 amino acids. The CDR3: CASSMGDSGRDSSTDTQYF. CDR3 coding DNA: TGTGCCAGCAGCATGGGGGATAGCGGGAGGGATTCTAGCACAGATACGCAGTATTTT.

The rearrangement joins TRBV11-2 to TRBJ2-7; tentatively, D is TRBD1 (6 bases). The V gene's germline CDR1 is SGHAT and CDR2 FQNNGV. This CDR3 is 15 amino acids long. Trimming removed 5 bases at V and 0 bases at J, with 14 bases between. This CDR3 is CASSPTGYPSYEQYF. The CDR3 DNA follows: TGTGCCAGCAGCCCAACAGGGTACCCCTCCTACGAGCAGTACTTC.

The chain carries TRBV4-2 and TRBJ2-1, with TRBD1 as a possible D gene (5 bases). CDR1 is LGHNA, CDR2 YNFKEQ, per germline. Trimming left V 0 bases short and J 6 bases short, with 9 bases between. This CDR3 has 14 residues. The CDR3 reads CASSQDEQGNEQFF. CDR3 coding DNA: TGTGCCAGCAGCCAAGATGAGCAGGGCAATGAGCAGTTCTTC.

In this sample, this clone turned up once. Its ends do not fully match the called genes, so a read error is possible. The rearrangement joins TRBV7-7 to TRBJ2-1; TRBD2 agrees at 9 bases. This CDR3 has 18 amino acids. Germline lookup yields CDR1 SSHAT and CDR2 FNYEAQ (reference sequence). The CDR3 spells CASSLGSIELAGYNEQFF. The CDR3 DNA is TGTGCTAGCAGCTTAGGAAGTATAGAGCTAGCGGGGTACAATGAGCAGTTCTTC.

The CDR3 loop reads CASTFRAGSEDQPQHF. The CDR3 DNA is TGTGCCAGCACCTTTCGGGCGGGAAGTGAAGATCAGCCCCAGCATTTT. V is TRBV21-1 and J is TRBJ1-5. TRBV21-1 is flagged as a pseudogene. This CDR3 contains 16 residues.

The V gene is TRBV5-1, the J gene TRBJ1-4; TRBD1 aligns across 7 bases. Germline-derived CDR1 and CDR2 are SGHRS and YFSETQ. Trimming removed 3 bases from V and 8 bases from J; junction bases left unmatched: 10. The CDR3 length is 15 residues. DNA for the CDR3: TGCGCCAGCAGCTCCCTCGGACAGGCGGTCGAAAAACTGTTTTTT. Residues: CASSSLGQAVEKLFF.

This rearrangement joins TRBV11-3 to TRBJ2-2; D uncertain. V lost 0 bases and J lost 4, with 3 bases in between. This CDR3 contains 13 residues. CDR1 is SGHNT and CDR2 is YENEEA in the germline V gene. The CDR3 DNA reads TGTGCCAGCAGCTTAGACCTCACCGGGGAGCTGTTTTTT. This encodes CASSLDLTGELFF. Filled out from reference TRBV11-3 and TRBJ2-2, the complete variable domain reads EAGVVQSPRYKIIEKKQPVAFWCNPISGHNTLYWYLQNLGQGPELLIRYENEEAVDDSQLPKDRFSAERLKGVDSTLKIQPAELGDSAVYLCASSLDLTGELFFGEGSRLTVL.

This chain links TRBV28 with TRBJ2-7; TRBD1 might be the D (6 bases). Deletions cut 3 bases from V and 3 bases from J, with 15 bases between. Germline CDR1 reads MDHEN; CDR2 reads SYDVKM. The CDR3 totals 15 residues. The CDR3 loop is CASSFHRALGYEQYF. In nucleotides, the CDR3 is TGTGCCAGCAGTTTTCACAGGGCATTAGGCTACGAGCAGTACTTC.

This clone was counted a few times. V is TRBV3-1 (or the pseudogene TRBV3-2) and J is TRBJ2-7; D is perhaps TRBD2 (7 bases). The CDR3 runs 16 residues. Trimming removed 1 base from V and 0 bases from J, with 13 bases in between. CDR1 is LGHDT, CDR2 YNNKEL, per germline (reference sequence). CDR3 region: CASSQAGGYSSYEQYF. CDR3 DNA: TGTGCCAGCAGCCAAGCGGGGGGCTATAGCTCCTACGAGCAGTACTTC.

The chain joins TRBV9 to TRBJ1-5, with 10 bases aligning to TRBD1. This CDR3 is built from 17 residues. The V and J ends lost 0 bases and 0 bases, in that order; junction bases with no gene match: 3. Germline V gives CDR1 SGDLS, CDR2 YYNGEE. This chain's CDR3 is CASSVGDRGYSNQPQHF. The CDR3 coding sequence is TGTGCCAGCAGCGTAGGGGACAGGGGTTATAGCAATCAGCCCCAGCATTTT. Together with reference TRBV9 and TRBJ1-5, the CDR3 gives the full variable domain: DSGVTQTPKHLITATGQRVTLRCSPRSGDLSVYWYQQSLDQGLQFLIQYYNGEERAKGNILERFSAQQFPDLHSELNLSSLELGDSALYFCASSVGDRGYSNQPQHFGDGTRLSIL.

J is TRBJ2-2 and V is TRBV27; 11 nucleotides agree with TRBD2. The CDR3 has 17 amino acids. J was trimmed by 6 bases and V by 1 base; bases with no gene match: 7. Germline V CDR1 and CDR2: MNHEY, SMNVEV (reference sequence). CDR3 region: CASSLWAIAGGPGELFF. CDR3 bases: TGTGCCAGCAGTTTATGGGCTATAGCGGGAGGGCCCGGGGAGCTGTTTTTT.

The gene calls are TRBV5-1 and TRBJ1-5; 7 nucleotides match TRBD1. The CDR3 is 13 amino acids. The J segment lost 6 bases and the V segment lost 4 bases, leaving 4 bases of the junction unmatched. Germline loops: CDR1 SGHRS, CDR2 YFSETQ. CDR3 coding DNA: TGCGCCAGCAGCGTTGAGGGGGCTCAGCCCCAGCATTTT. Translating it yields CASSVEGAQPQHF.

The V and J genes are TRBV7-2 and TRBJ1-6; maybe TRBD1 (6 bases). Germline CDR1 and CDR2: SGHTA and FQGNSA. The CDR3 runs 18 residues. Between the trimmed V and J ends, which lost 0 bases and 1 base, there was a span of 13 bases. The CDR3 reads CASSLALQGGSYNSPLHF. As DNA, the CDR3 is TGTGCCAGCAGCTTAGCCTTACAGGGCGGGTCCTATAATTCACCCCTCCACTTT.

This rearrangement joins TRBV6-2 or TRBV6-3 to TRBJ2-5, with 15 bases fitting TRBD2. The CDR3 sequence is 19 residues long. Losses at the gene ends were 5 bases for V and 5 bases for J; bases not matched to a gene: 15. Germline V gene data show CDR1 as MNHEY and CDR2 as SVGEGT. This CDR3 reads CASSAGPGLAGGLWETQYF. DNA of the CDR3: TGTGCCAGCAGTGCCGGACCGGGACTAGCGGGAGGCTTGTGGGAGACCCAGTACTTC.

Here the CDR3 DNA reads TGTGCCAGCAGCTACCGGACTAGCGGCTACGAGCAGTACTTC. Translated: CASSYRTSGYEQYF. The rearrangement links TRBV7-3 to TRBJ2-7; TRBD2 matches at 10 bases. The germline gives CDR1 SGHTA, CDR2 FQGTGA. Trimming at V came to 4 bases and at J to 3 bases, leaving 3 bases not matched to a gene. This CDR3 has 14 residues.

This clone was counted only a few times. CDR3 sequence: CASSPPGLTGETQYF. CDR3 nucleotides: TGCGCCAGCAGCCCACCAGGGCTAACGGGAGAGACCCAGTACTTC. The rearrangement joins TRBV5-1 to TRBJ2-5; a possible D gene is TRBD1 (5 bases). The length of the CDR3 is 15 residues. Germline V gene sequence: CDR1 SGHRS, CDR2 YFSETQ. V lost 4 bases and J 4 bases, leaving 17 bases between the germline ends.

The chain couples TRBV18 to TRBJ1-4; D remains ambiguous. The CDR3 extends over 13 amino acids. Trimming pared 3 bases from V and 8 bases from J, leaving 10 bases between. CDR1 KGHSH and CDR2 LQKENI come from the germline V gene. The CDR3: CASSPRREEKLFF. CDR3 sequence (DNA): TGTGCCAGCTCACCGAGGAGGGAGGAAAAACTGTTTTTT. Complete variable domain (other parts from reference TRBV18 and TRBJ1-4): NAGVMQNPRHLVRRRGQEARLRCSPMKGHSHVYWYRQLPEEGLKFMVYLQKENIIDESGMPKERFSAEFPKEGPSILRIQQVVRGDSAAYFCASSPRREEKLFFGSGTQLSVL.

The J gene is TRBJ2-5, the V gene TRBV3-1 (or the pseudogene TRBV3-2), with D possibly being TRBD2 (5 bases). V shed 4 bases and J shed 5 bases, with 8 bases lying between them. CDR1 is LGHDT and CDR2 is YNNKEL in the germline V gene (reference sequence). There are 12 residues in the CDR3. CDR3 bases: TGTGCCAGCAGCCCGCGAGGGGAGACCCAGTACTTC. Amino acid sequence: CASSPRGETQYF.

The V gene is TRBV28, the J gene TRBJ1-2; TRBD1 might be the D (5 bases). Trimming cost V 2 bases and J 5 bases, with 12 bases left between them. The CDR3 runs 14 residues. Germline values: CDR1 MDHEN, CDR2 SYDVKM. The DNA for the CDR3 is TGTGCCAGCAGTTTACCGGGGGACTGGTATGGCTACACCTTC. It codes for CASSLPGDWYGYTF.